The rows below give T cell receptor beta chains drawn from one sample of a study of shared clonotypes between healthy human individuals. Profiling relied on immunoSEQ multiplex PCR, and the TCRdb table lists in-frame clones only, not all of them. The repertoire holds a few million clones, approximately 95% seen once, with around 0.4% in the top ten. Sequenced: naive CD4+ T cells from PBMCs. These receptors came from a man younger than 35 in good health. Some clones in this sample may be carry-over from other donors' samples. The CDR3 runs from the conserved cysteine through the conserved F or W. The order of the fields is J gene, clone size, CDR3 length, D gene, V gene, CDR3 protein, CDR3 DNA. A D gene is named only where the DNA matches it firmly. Rows may omit the clone size; those that give it use once, few, many or a size class.

TRBJ2-1,NA,19,TRBD2,TRBV4-1,CASSQETHRASGSSNEQFF,TGCGCCAGCAGCCAAGAAACCCACCGGGCTAGCGGGAGTTCCAATGAGCAGTTCTTC
TRBJ1-2,once,15,TRBD1,TRBV5-5,CASSPGQGYNYGYTF,TGTGCCAGCAGCCCAGGACAGGGGTATAACTATGGCTACACCTTC
TRBJ2-7,NA,15,TRBD2,TRBV5-4,CASSLAGRSSYEQYF,TGTGCCAGCAGCTTAGCGGGACGGAGCTCCTACGAGCAGTACTTC
TRBJ2-2,NA,15,TRBD2,TRBV19,CARGEREGLTGELFF,TGTGCGAGAGGGGAACGGGAGGGGTTGACCGGGGAGCTGTTTTTT
TRBJ1-3,few,13,NA,TRBV28,CASSFASGNTIYF,TGTGCCAGCAGTTTCGCCTCTGGAAACACCATATATTTT
TRBJ2-7,NA,15,TRBD1,TRBV7-8,CASSQGTGTTYEQYF,TGTGCCAGCAGCCAGGGGACAGGGACCACCTACGAGCAGTACTTC
TRBJ2-5,NA,13,TRBD1,TRBV27,CASSLSRDSAQYF,TGTGCCAGCAGTTTATCGAGGGACAGTGCCCAGTACTTC
TRBJ2-1,NA,15,TRBD1,TRBV2,CASNGRDRGSNEQFF,TGTGCCAGCAATGGCCGGGACAGGGGATCCAATGAGCAGTTCTTC
TRBJ2-3,NA,16,NA,TRBV28,CASSKGLAASTDTQYF,TGTGCCAGCAGCAAGGGTCTAGCAGCTAGCACAGATACGCAGTATTTT
TRBJ1-1,NA,13,NA,TRBV9,CASSVADAGYAFF,TGTGCCAGCAGCGTAGCCGATGCAGGGTATGCTTTCTTT
TRBJ1-2,NA,14,TRBD1,TRBV6-6,CASSRDRGYYGYTF,TGTGCCAGCAGTCGTGACAGGGGATACTATGGCTACACCTTC
TRBJ2-6,NA,17,NA,TRBV28,CASTRAGRISGANVLTF,TGTGCCAGCACCCGGGCGGGACGGATATCTGGGGCCAACGTCCTGACTTTC
TRBJ1-1,NA,12,NA,TRBV10-3,CAISPVRTEAFF,TGTGCCATCAGTCCTGTGCGCACTGAAGCTTTCTTT
TRBJ2-5,NA,11,NA,TRBV2,CASRRWETQYF,TGTGCCAGCAGGCGGTGGGAGACCCAGTACTTC
TRBJ2-7,NA,12,NA,TRBV7-3,CASGNQGGEQYF,TGTGCCAGCGGAAACCAAGGCGGCGAGCAGTACTTC
TRBJ2-3,NA,14,NA,TRBV7-2,CASSLESSPDTQYF,TGTGCCAGCAGCCTAGAATCCTCGCCTGATACGCAGTATTTT
TRBJ2-1,NA,14,TRBD2,TRBV6-5,CASSLRGAHNEQFF,TGTGCCAGCAGTTTGCGGGGGGCTCACAATGAGCAGTTCTTC
TRBJ2-2,NA,16,NA,TRBV7-2,CASSYQSGRGAGELFF,TGTGCCAGCAGCTACCAGAGCGGCCGAGGGGCCGGGGAGCTGTTTTTT
TRBJ2-1,NA,12,NA,TRBV18,CASSLLGNEQFF,TGTGCCAGCTCACTTCTAGGGAATGAGCAGTTCTTC
TRBJ2-5,NA,12,NA,TRBV30,CAWSVLGETQYF,TGTGCCTGGAGTGTACTCGGAGAGACCCAGTACTTC
TRBJ2-3,NA,15,NA,TRBV11-2,CASSARTPSTDTQYF,TGTGCCAGCAGCGCGCGGACACCCAGCACAGATACGCAGTATTTT
TRBJ2-1,NA,14,TRBD2,TRBV28,CASARAGGYGEQFF,TGTGCCAGCGCGAGAGCGGGAGGCTACGGTGAGCAGTTCTTC
TRBJ2-5,NA,15,NA,TRBV6-6,CASSYSRGQGGTQYF,TGTGCCAGCAGTTACTCTCGTGGCCAGGGAGGGACCCAGTACTTC
TRBJ2-5,NA,14,NA,TRBV4-1,CASSRGTLEETQYF,TGCGCCAGCAGCCGGGGGACATTGGAAGAGACCCAGTACTTC
TRBJ1-4,NA,16,NA,TRBV9,CASSWGSGRNSEKLFF,TGTGCCAGCAGCTGGGGAAGCGGGAGAAATAGTGAAAAACTGTTTTTT
TRBJ1-1,NA,15,NA,TRBV15,CATSRGRTTNTEAFF,TGTGCCACCAGCAGAGGTCGGACAACAAACACTGAAGCTTTCTTT
TRBJ1-5,NA,15,NA,TRBV11-3,CASSLAPLRTQPQHF,TGTGCCAGCAGCTTAGCCCCACTGAGGACTCAGCCCCAGCATTTT
TRBJ2-3,once,16,TRBD2,TRBV7-6,CASSLRAGGPADTQYF,TGTGCCAGCAGCTTACGGGCGGGAGGGCCCGCAGATACGCAGTATTTT
TRBJ2-7,NA,13,NA,TRBV4-3,CASSQEPGYEQYF,TGCGCCAGCAGCCAAGAGCCCGGCTACGAGCAGTACTTC
TRBJ2-7,NA,16,TRBD2,TRBV7-9,CASSLGPSGNLYEQYF,TGTGCCAGCAGCTTAGGGCCTAGCGGGAACCTCTACGAGCAGTACTTC
TRBJ2-6,NA,16,NA,TRBV19,CASRAGAPSGANVLTF,TGTGCCAGTAGGGCAGGGGCACCCAGTGGGGCCAACGTCCTGACTTTC
TRBJ2-1,once,17,TRBD2,TRBV28,CASRQAGGPRSYNEQFF,TGTGCCAGCAGGCAAGCGGGAGGGCCGAGGTCCTACAATGAGCAGTTCTTC
TRBJ1-5,NA,12,NA,TRBV19,CASSSAGEPQHF,TGTGCCAGTAGTAGCGCAGGGGAGCCCCAGCATTTT
TRBJ2-7,NA,16,TRBD2,TRBV2,CASSEFGLAGGGEQYF,TGTGCCAGCAGTGAATTTGGACTAGCGGGAGGTGGCGAGCAGTACTTC
TRBJ1-5,NA,13,NA,TRBV30,CAWSSPSRQPQHF,TGTGCCTGGAGTTCCCCCTCTCGGCAGCCCCAGCATTTT
TRBJ2-3,once,17,TRBD2,TRBV2,CASSEAQGAGGTDTQYF,TGTGCCAGCAGTGAAGCGCAAGGAGCGGGAGGCACAGATACGCAGTATTTT
TRBJ2-2,NA,16,NA,TRBV28,CASRPARRTNTGELFF,TGTGCCAGCAGGCCCGCCAGGAGGACTAACACCGGGGAGCTGTTTTTT
TRBJ1-2,NA,16,NA,TRBV7-2,CASSPQVLTLNYGYTF,TGTGCCAGCAGCCCCCAAGTACTAACCCTTAACTATGGCTACACCTTC
TRBJ2-7,NA,14,NA,TRBV9,CASSVGTAYYEQYF,TGTGCCAGCAGCGTAGGTACCGCCTATTACGAGCAGTACTTC
TRBJ2-5,once,16,TRBD2,TRBV9,CASSPRLAGLEETQYF,TGTGCCAGCAGCCCCCGACTAGCGGGATTAGAAGAGACCCAGTACTTC
TRBJ1-1,NA,14,NA,TRBV5-1,CASSPSTANTEAFF,TGCGCCAGCAGCCCCTCTACGGCGAACACTGAAGCTTTCTTT
TRBJ1-2,NA,17,TRBD1,TRBV4-2,CASSQDPGTGIGYGYTF,TGTGCCAGCAGCCAGGATCCCGGGACAGGGATCGGCTATGGCTACACCTTC
TRBJ2-3,NA,18,NA,TRBV25-1,CASSELRLGQGWADTQYF,TGTGCCAGCAGTGAATTGAGGCTGGGGCAGGGGTGGGCAGATACGCAGTATTTT
TRBJ2-5,NA,14,TRBD1,TRBV9,CASSGPGQKETQYF,TGTGCCAGCAGCGGTCCGGGACAGAAAGAGACCCAGTACTTC
TRBJ2-3,NA,13,NA,TRBV6-5,CASRPDGTDTQYF,TGTGCCAGCAGACCGGACGGCACAGATACGCAGTATTTT
TRBJ1-2,NA,14,NA,TRBV15,CATSRGVGSYGYTF,TGTGCCACCAGCAGAGGGGTGGGTAGCTATGGCTACACCTTC
TRBJ2-7,NA,13,NA,TRBV11-3,CASSLGPGFEQYF,TGTGCCAGCAGCTTAGGGCCAGGGTTCGAGCAGTACTTC
TRBJ1-5,NA,15,TRBD1,TRBV7-9,CASSLTGGAGQPQHF,TGTGCCAGCAGCTTAACAGGGGGCGCAGGTCAGCCCCAGCATTTT
TRBJ2-1,NA,15,NA,TRBV5-1,CASSHPRGAGNEQFF,TGCGCCAGCAGCCACCCCAGGGGGGCTGGCAATGAGCAGTTCTTC
TRBJ2-1,NA,13,NA,TRBV7-2,CASSLGYVQEQFF,TGTGCCAGCAGCTTAGGATACGTCCAGGAGCAGTTCTTC
TRBJ2-7,NA,17,NA,TRBV4-2,CASSQVPGRASSYEQYF,TGTGCCAGCAGCCAAGTCCCTGGACGCGCCAGCTCCTACGAGCAGTACTTC
TRBJ2-3,NA,13,NA,TRBV29-1,CSVRLGDQGTQYF,TGCAGCGTTCGTCTGGGGGATCAAGGTACGCAGTATTTT
TRBJ2-7,NA,14,TRBD1,TRBV4-1,CASSQVNRGYEQYF,TGCGCCAGCAGCCAAGTGAACAGGGGTTACGAGCAGTACTTC
TRBJ2-5,NA,11,TRBD1,TRBV28,CASSLLGQRYF,TGTGCCAGCAGTTTGTTGGGACAGCGGTACTTC
TRBJ2-5,NA,14,NA,TRBV5-1,CASSLRGQPETQYF,TGCGCCAGCAGCTTAAGGGGCCAGCCAGAGACCCAGTACTTC